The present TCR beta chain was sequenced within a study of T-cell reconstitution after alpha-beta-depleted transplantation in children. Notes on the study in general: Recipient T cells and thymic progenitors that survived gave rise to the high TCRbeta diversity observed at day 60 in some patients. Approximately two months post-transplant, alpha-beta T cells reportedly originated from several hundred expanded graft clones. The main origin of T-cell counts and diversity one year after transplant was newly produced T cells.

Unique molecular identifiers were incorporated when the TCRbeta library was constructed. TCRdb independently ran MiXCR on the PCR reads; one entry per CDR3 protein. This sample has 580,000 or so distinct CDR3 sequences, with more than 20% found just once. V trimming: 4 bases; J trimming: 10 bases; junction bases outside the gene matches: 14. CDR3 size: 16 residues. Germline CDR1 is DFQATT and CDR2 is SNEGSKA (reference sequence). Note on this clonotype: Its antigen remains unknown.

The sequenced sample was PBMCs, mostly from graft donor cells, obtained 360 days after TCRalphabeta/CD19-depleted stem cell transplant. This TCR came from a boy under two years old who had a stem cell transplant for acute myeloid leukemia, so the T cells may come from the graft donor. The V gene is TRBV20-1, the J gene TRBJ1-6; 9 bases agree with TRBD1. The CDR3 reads CSATMHRDRVLSPLHF. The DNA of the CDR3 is TGCAGTGCTACCATGCACCGGGACAGGGTGTTATCACCCCTCCACTTT.